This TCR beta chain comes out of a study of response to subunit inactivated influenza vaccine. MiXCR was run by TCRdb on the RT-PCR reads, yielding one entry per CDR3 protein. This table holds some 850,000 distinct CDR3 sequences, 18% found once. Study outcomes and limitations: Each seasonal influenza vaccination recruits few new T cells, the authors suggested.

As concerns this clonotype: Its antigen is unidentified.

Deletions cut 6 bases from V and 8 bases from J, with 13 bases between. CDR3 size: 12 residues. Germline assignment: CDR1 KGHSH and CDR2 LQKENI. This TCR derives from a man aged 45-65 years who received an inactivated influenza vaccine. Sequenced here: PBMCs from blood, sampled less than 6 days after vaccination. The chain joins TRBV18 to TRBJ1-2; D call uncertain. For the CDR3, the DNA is TGTGCCAGCTCCGCCGACACCTGGGGCTACACCTTC. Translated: CASSADTWGYTF.